This entry describes one T cell receptor (beta chain). Trimming removed 2 bases from V and 12 bases from J, with 14 bases in between. This CDR3 spans 13 amino acids. Germline V gene lookup returns CDR1 MNHEY and CDR2 SVGAGI. Sequencing was performed with immunoSEQ multiplex PCR; in TCRdb, only in-frame clones are kept and a portion is missing. The sample records 310,000 or so clones, 90% being singletons. The data stem from a study of blood T cell repertoires in COVID-19. The chain links TRBV6-5 to TRBJ2-1, with D tentatively TRBD2 (5 bases). The sequence came from a woman under 30 with acute COVID-19. Source material: PBMCs or T cells enriched from blood (not recorded which). The CDR3 protein is CASSYQPASSQFF. The DNA for the CDR3 is TGTGCCAGCAGTTACCAGCCGGCTAGCTCGCAGTTCTTC.